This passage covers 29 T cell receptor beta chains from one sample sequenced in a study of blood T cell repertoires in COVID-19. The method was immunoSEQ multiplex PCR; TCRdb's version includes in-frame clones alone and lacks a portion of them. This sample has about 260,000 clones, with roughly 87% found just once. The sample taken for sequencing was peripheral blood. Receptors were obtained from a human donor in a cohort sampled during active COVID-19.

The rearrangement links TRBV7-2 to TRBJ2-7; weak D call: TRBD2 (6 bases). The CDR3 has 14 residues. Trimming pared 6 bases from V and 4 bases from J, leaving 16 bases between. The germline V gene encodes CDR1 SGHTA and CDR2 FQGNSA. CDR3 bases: TGTGCCAGCAGTACGGGGAGCGGGCAGTACGAGCAGTACTTC. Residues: CASSTGSGQYEQYF.

The CDR3 spells CASTPVGVIGTDTQYF. CDR3 nucleotides: TGTGCCAGCACCCCCGTCGGGGTAATAGGCACAGATACGCAGTATTTT. J is TRBJ2-3 and V is TRBV28; a weak D match, TRBD2 (5 bases). V lost 7 bases to trimming and J lost 1 base, with 18 bases between them. The CDR3 consists of 16 residues. Germline-derived CDR1 and CDR2 are MDHEN and SYDVKM.

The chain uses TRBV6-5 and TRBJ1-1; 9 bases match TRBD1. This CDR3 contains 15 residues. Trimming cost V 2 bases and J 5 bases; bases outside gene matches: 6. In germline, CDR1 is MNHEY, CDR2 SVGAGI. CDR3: CASSYPDRGGTEAFF. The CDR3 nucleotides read TGTGCCAGCAGTTACCCAGACAGGGGGGGGACTGAAGCTTTCTTT.

The DNA for the CDR3 is TGTGCCAGCAGCCCCCTCGTATACAATGAGCAGTTCTTC. It translates to CASSPLVYNEQFF. The chain couples TRBV9 to TRBJ2-1; D unresolved. Deletions cut 4 bases from V and 4 bases from J, with 9 bases between. The CDR3 runs 13 residues. Germline CDR1 SGDLS, CDR2 YYNGEE.

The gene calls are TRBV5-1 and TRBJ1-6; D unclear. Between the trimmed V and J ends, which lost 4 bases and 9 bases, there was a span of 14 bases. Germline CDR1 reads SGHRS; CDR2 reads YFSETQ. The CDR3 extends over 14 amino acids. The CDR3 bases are TGCGCCAGCAGCGCAACACGAGGGCTTTCACCCCTCCACTTT. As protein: CASSATRGLSPLHF.

For the CDR3, the DNA is TGCAGTGCTAGTTCAGCGGGTTCGGGCCTCGGTGGTCGGGGAGGGAATTCACCCCTCCACTTT. It codes for CSASSAGSGLGGRGGNSPLHF. V usage is TRBV20-1 and J usage is TRBJ1-6; the D is unclear. V was trimmed by 3 bases and J by 7 bases, leaving 34 bases between them. CDR3 length: 21 residues. Germline V gives CDR1 DFQATT, CDR2 SNEGSKA (reference sequence).

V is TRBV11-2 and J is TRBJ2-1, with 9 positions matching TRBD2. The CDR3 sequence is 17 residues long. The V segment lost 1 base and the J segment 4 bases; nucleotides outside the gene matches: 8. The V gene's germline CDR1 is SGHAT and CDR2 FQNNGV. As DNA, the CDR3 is TGTGCCAGCAGCTTAGTGGGTAATAGCGGGGGTTACAATGAGCAGTTCTTC. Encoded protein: CASSLVGNSGGYNEQFF.

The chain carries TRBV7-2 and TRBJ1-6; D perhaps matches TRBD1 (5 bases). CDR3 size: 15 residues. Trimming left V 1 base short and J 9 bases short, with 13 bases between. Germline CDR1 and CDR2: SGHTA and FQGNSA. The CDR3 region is CASSLVPGRISPLHF. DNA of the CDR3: TGTGCCAGCAGCTTAGTCCCAGGGAGGATTTCACCCCTCCACTTT.

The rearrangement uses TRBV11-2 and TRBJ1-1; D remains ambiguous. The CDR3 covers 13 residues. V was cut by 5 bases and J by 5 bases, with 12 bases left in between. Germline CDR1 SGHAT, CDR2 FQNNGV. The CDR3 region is CASSHNAITEAFF. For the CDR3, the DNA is TGTGCCAGCAGCCATAATGCGATTACTGAAGCTTTCTTT.

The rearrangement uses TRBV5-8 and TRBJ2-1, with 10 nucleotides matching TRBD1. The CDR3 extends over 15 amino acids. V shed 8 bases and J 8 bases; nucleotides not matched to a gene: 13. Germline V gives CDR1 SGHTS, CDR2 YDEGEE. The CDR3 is CARGLWDRGSDEQFF. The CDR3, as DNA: TGTGCCAGGGGTTTATGGGACAGGGGAAGCGATGAGCAGTTCTTC.

CDR3 sequence reads: CASYNEKLFF. Here the CDR3 DNA reads TGTGCCAGTTATAATGAAAAACTGTTTTTT. This rearrangement joins TRBV6-4 to TRBJ1-4; D unresolved. The CDR3 loop spans 10 amino acids. CDR1 and CDR2 from the germline V gene are MRHNA and SNTAGT. Trimming took 9 bases from V and 4 from J, leaving 3 bases between them.

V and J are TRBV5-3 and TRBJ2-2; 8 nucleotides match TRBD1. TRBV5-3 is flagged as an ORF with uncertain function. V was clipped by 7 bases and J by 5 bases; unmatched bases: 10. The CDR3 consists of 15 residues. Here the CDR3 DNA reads TGTGCCAGACGTCGAAGGACAGGGCGGACCGGGGAGCTGTTTTTT. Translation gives CARRRRTGRTGELFF.

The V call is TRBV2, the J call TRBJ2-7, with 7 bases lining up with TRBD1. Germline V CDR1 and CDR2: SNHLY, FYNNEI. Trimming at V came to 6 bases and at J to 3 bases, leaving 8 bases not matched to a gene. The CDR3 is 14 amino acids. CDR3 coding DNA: TGTGCCAGCAGGATCGAGACAGGGATCTACGAGCAGTACTTC. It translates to CASRIETGIYEQYF.

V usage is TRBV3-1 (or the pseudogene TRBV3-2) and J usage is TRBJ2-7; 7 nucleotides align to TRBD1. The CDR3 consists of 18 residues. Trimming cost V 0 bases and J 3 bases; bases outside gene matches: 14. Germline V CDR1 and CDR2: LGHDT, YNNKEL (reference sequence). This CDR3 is CASSQEGLWTGDFYEQYF. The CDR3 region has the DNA TGTGCCAGCAGCCAAGAGGGCCTCTGGACAGGCGATTTCTACGAGCAGTACTTC.

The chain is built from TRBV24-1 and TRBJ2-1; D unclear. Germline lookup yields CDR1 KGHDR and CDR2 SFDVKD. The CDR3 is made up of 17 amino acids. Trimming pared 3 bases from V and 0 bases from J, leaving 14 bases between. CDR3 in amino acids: CATSDRYGLSSYNEQFF. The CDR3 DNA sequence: TGTGCCACCAGTGATCGGTACGGTCTTAGCTCCTACAATGAGCAGTTCTTC.

The DNA for the CDR3 is TGCGCCAGCACCCCATCGGGGCAGACAGGGGATCCACTGTGTAGCAATCAGCCCCAGCATTTT. Amino acids: CASTPSGQTGDPLCSNQPQHF. The V gene is TRBV23-1, the J gene TRBJ1-5, with 8 bases that match TRBD1. Being an ORF, TRBV23-1 has a function that is uncertain. V lost 7 bases and J lost 0; bases outside the gene matches: 23. The CDR3 runs to 21 residues.

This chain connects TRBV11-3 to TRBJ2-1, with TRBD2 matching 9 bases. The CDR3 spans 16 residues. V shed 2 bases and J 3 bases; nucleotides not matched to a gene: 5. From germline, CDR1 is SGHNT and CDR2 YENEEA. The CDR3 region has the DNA TGTGCCAGCAGCTTAAGGACTAGCGCCTACTACAATGAGCAGTTCTTC. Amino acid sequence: CASSLRTSAYYNEQFF.

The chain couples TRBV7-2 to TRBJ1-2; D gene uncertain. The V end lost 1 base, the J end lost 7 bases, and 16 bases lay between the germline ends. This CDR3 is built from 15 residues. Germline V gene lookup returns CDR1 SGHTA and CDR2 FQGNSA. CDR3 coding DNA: TGTGCCAGCAGCTTAGTGTCCCCCGAGTTTGGTGGCTACACCTTC. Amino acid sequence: CASSLVSPEFGGYTF.

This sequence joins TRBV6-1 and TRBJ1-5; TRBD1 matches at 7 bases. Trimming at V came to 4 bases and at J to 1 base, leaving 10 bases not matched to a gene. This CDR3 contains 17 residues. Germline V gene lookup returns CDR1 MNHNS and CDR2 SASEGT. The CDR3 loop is CASSARGVKGSNQPQHF. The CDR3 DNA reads TGTGCCAGCAGTGCCAGGGGGGTTAAGGGGAGCAATCAGCCCCAGCATTTT.

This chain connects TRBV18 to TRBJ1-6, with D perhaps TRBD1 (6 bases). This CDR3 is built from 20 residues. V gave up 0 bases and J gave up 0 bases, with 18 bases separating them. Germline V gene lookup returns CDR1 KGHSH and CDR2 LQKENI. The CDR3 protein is CASSPPSTGKGSSYNSPLHF. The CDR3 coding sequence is TGTGCCAGCTCACCACCGTCAACAGGGAAAGGCTCCTCCTATAATTCACCCCTCCACTTT.

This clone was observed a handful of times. This chain's CDR3 is CASSRRTSGGYNEQFF. The CDR3 DNA reads as TGTGCCAGTAGTCGACGGACTAGCGGCGGCTACAATGAGCAGTTCTTC. This sequence joins TRBV19 and TRBJ2-1; 10 bases are a match to TRBD2. Germline values: CDR1 LNHDA, CDR2 SQIVND (reference sequence). V lost 5 bases and J lost 3; bases outside the gene matches: 7. The CDR3 covers 16 residues.

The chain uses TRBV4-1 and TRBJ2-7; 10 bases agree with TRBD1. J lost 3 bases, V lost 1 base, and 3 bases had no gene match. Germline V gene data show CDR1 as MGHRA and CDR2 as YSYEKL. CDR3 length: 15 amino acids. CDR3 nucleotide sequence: TGCGCCAGCAGCCAAGGACAGGGGGCAAACTACGAGCAGTACTTC. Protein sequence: CASSQGQGANYEQYF.

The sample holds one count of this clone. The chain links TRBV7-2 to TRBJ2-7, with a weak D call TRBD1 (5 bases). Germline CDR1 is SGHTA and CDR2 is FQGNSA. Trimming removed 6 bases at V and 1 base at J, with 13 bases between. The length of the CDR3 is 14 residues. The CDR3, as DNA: TGTGCCAGCAGAACCAGCCAGGGTTCCTACGAGCAGTACTTC. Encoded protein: CASRTSQGSYEQYF. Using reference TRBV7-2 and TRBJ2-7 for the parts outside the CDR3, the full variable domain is GAGVSQSPSNKVTEKGKDVELRCDPISGHTALYWYRQSLGQGLEFLIYFQGNSAPDKSGLPSDRFSAERTGGSVSTLTIQRTQQEDSAVYLCASRTSQGSYEQYFGPGTRLTVT.

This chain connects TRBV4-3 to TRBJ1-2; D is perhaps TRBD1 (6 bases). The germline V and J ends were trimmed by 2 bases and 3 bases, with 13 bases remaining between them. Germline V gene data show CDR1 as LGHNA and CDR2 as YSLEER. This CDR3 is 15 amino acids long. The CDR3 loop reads CASSQWTEGYYGYTF. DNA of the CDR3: TGCGCCAGCAGCCAATGGACAGAGGGATACTATGGCTACACCTTC.

This CDR3 is CASSTSTEQYF. The DNA for the CDR3 is TGCGCCAGCAGCACCAGTACGGAGCAGTACTTC. The chain carries TRBV5-1 and TRBJ2-7; D is undetermined. Looked up from germline, CDR1 is SGHRS and CDR2 is YFSETQ. V was cut by 4 bases and J by 7 bases, with 9 bases left in between. This CDR3 has 11 residues.

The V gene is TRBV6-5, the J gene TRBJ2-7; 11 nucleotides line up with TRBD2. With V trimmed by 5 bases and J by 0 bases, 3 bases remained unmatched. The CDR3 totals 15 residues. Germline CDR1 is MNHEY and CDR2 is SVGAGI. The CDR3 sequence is CASSLTSGGSYEQYF. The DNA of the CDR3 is TGTGCCAGCAGTCTAACTAGCGGGGGCTCCTACGAGCAGTACTTC.

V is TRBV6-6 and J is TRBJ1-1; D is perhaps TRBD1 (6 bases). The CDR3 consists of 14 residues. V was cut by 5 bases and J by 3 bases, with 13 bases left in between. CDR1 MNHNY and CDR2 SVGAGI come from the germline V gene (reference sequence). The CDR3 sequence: CASSPRQVHTEAFF. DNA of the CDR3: TGTGCCAGCAGTCCGAGACAGGTCCACACTGAAGCTTTCTTT.

CDR3 in amino acids: CASGYRDRADGYTF. As DNA, the CDR3 is TGTGCCAGCGGATACCGGGACAGGGCCGACGGCTACACCTTC. This chain joins TRBV27 and TRBJ1-2; 9 bases match TRBD1. CDR1 and CDR2 (germline): MNHEY, SMNVEV (reference sequence). Trimming removed 8 bases from V and 8 bases from J; junction bases left unmatched: 12. The CDR3 is 14 amino acids.

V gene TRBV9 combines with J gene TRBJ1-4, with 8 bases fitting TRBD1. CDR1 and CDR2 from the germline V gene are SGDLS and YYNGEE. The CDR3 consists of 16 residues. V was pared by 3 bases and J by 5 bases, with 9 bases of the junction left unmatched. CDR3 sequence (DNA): TGTGCCAGCAGCGCCTCCGGACAGGGAATAAATGAAAAACTGTTTTTT. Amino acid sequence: CASSASGQGINEKLFF. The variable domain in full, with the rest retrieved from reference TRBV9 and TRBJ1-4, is DSGVTQTPKHLITATGQRVTLRCSPRSGDLSVYWYQQSLDQGLQFLIQYYNGEERAKGNILERFSAQQFPDLHSELNLSSLELGDSALYFCASSASGQGINEKLFFGSGTQLSVL.